Presented here are 14 T cell receptor beta chains from one specimen sequenced in a study of CD8+CD57+ T cells in acquired aplastic anemia. It was genomic DNA that served as the template for profiling TCR beta VDJ and CDR3. One entry per CDR3 protein, called by TCRdb with MiXCR from the reads. The repertoire consists of about 130,000 distinct CDR3 sequences, with less than 45% occurring once and the leading ten covering 7.5% to 9.5%. The sequenced sample consisted of sorted CD4+, CD8+, or CD8+CD57+ T cells (not recorded which) from PBMCs. The source is a human donor in good health, serving as a control.

This sequence joins TRBV5-8 and TRBJ1-2, with 7 bases matching TRBD1. Germline V gene data show CDR1 as SGHTS and CDR2 as YDEGEE. J was trimmed by 4 bases and V by 1 base; bases with no gene match: 7. The CDR3 loop spans 15 amino acids. CDR3 protein: CASSLSQGGLYGYTF. The CDR3 bases are TGTGCCAGCAGCTTGAGCCAAGGGGGCCTCTATGGCTACACCTTC.

CDR3 sequence: CATSRIAGGPSVDTQYF. The DNA of the CDR3 is TGTGCCACCAGCAGAATAGCGGGAGGGCCCTCCGTCGATACGCAGTATTTT. The genes are TRBV15 and TRBJ2-3; TRBD2 matches at 11 bases. The V gene end was trimmed by 2 bases and the J gene end by 6 bases; junction bases not matched to a gene: 10. This CDR3 has 17 residues. The V gene's germline CDR1 is LNHNV and CDR2 YYDKDF (reference sequence). The full variable domain, its missing parts supplied by reference TRBV15 and TRBJ2-3, is DAMVIQNPRYQVTQFGKPVTLSCSQTLNHNVMYWYQQKSSQAPKLLFHYYDKDFNNEADTPDNFQSRRPNTSFCFLDIRSPGLGDTAMYLCATSRIAGGPSVDTQYFGPGTRLTVL.

This clonotype came up a few times. The chain employs TRBV11-3 and TRBJ2-5; 10 bases line up with TRBD1. V was pared by 4 bases and J by 5 bases, with 4 bases of the junction left unmatched. The V gene's germline CDR1 is SGHNT and CDR2 YENEEA. This CDR3 spans 14 amino acids. CDR3 nucleotide sequence: TGTGCCAGCAGCTCGACAGGGGGCGTCGAGACCCAGTACTTC. It codes for CASSSTGGVETQYF.

Points on this clonotype: A much larger clone is a single base away; this may be a read error. The genes are TRBV10-3 and TRBJ1-2; no clear D gene. V lost 11 bases to trimming and J lost 4 bases, with 20 bases between them. Germline CDR1 reads ENHRY; CDR2 reads SYGVKD. The CDR3 runs to 14 residues. CDR3: CAGTLILGTYGYTF. The DNA for the CDR3 is TGTGCCGGCACCTTGATCCTGGGTACCTATGGCTACACCTTC.

Worth noting for this clonotype: A much larger clone lies one base from this, so it may be a read error. The rearrangement links TRBV5-4 to TRBJ1-1, with a weak D call TRBD1 (6 bases). This CDR3 has 16 residues. The germline CDR1 and CDR2 sequences are SGHNT and YYREEE (reference sequence). The CDR3 bases are TGTACCAGCAGCTTGGCCGAGCGGGAAGGGGGCACTGAAGCTTTCTTT. It codes for CTSSLAEREGGTEAFF.

V usage is TRBV6-1 and J usage is TRBJ2-7, with TRBD1 matching 7 bases. The junction had 6 bases not matched to a gene; V was cut back by 7 bases and J by 6 bases. The CDR3 runs 12 residues. The germline V gene encodes CDR1 MNHNS and CDR2 SASEGT. CDR3 in amino acids: CASMTGTGEQYV. The CDR3 bases are TGTGCCAGCATGACAGGGACGGGCGAGCAGTACGTC.

This clonotype was detected a few times. The gene calls are TRBV5-1 and TRBJ2-3; D possibly corresponds to TRBD2 (6 bases). Deletions cut 4 bases from V and 0 bases from J, with 15 bases between. The CDR3 runs to 16 residues. Germline lookup yields CDR1 SGHRS and CDR2 YFSETQ. The CDR3 DNA follows: TGCGCCAGCAGCCCCGATAGCGGCTCTAGCACAGATACGCAGTATTTT. It specifies CASSPDSGSSTDTQYF. The variable domain in full, with the rest retrieved from reference TRBV5-1 and TRBJ2-3, is KAGVTQTPRYLIKTRGQQVTLSCSPISGHRSVSWYQQTPGQGLQFLFEYFSETQRNKGNFPGRFSGRQFSNSRSEMNVSTLELGDSALYLCASSPDSGSSTDTQYFGPGTRLTVL.

A word on this clonotype: A read error may explain this, as a much larger clone is one base away. This chain joins TRBV10-3 and TRBJ1-3; TRBD1 matches 7 bases. This CDR3 spans 15 amino acids. Germline CDR1 is ENHRY and CDR2 is SYGVKD. CDR3 DNA: TGTGCCAGCAGTGAACAGGGGAACCCTGGAAACACCATATATTTT. Residues: CASSEQGNPGNTIYF.

This clonotype was recorded many times. The chain employs TRBV2 and TRBJ2-1; 12 nucleotides align to TRBD2. J lost 8 bases, V lost 6 bases, and 2 bases had no gene match. Germline loops: CDR1 SNHLY, CDR2 FYNNEI. The CDR3 is 13 amino acids. The CDR3, as DNA: TGTGCCAGCAGACTAGCGGGAGGATATGAGCAGTTCTTC. Encoded protein: CASRLAGGYEQFF.

This rearrangement joins TRBV11-2 to TRBJ2-7; 9 positions match TRBD2. The ends lost 6 bases at V and 4 bases at J; junction bases unmatched: 16. Germline V gene lookup returns CDR1 SGHAT and CDR2 FQNNGV. The CDR3 is 17 amino acids. The CDR3 nucleotides are TGTGCCAGCAGTGCCCGTCGCGGCAGCGGGGGGTCGTACGAGCAGTACTTC. Its translation: CASSARRGSGGSYEQYF.

Regarding this clonotype: This may be a read error: a much more frequent sequence differs by one nucleotide. In nucleotides, the CDR3 is TGTGCCAGCAGCCCGGTCGGGGCCCGGGGCTGCACCTTC. Protein product: CASSPVGARGCTF. The rearrangement links TRBV14 to TRBJ1-2; perhaps TRBD1 as D (5 bases). Germline CDR1 SGHDN, CDR2 FVKESK. The CDR3 runs 13 residues.

This clonotype was detected ten times or more. This rearrangement joins TRBV24-1 to TRBJ2-1; D gene ambiguous. The germline V gene has CDR1 KGHDR and CDR2 SFDVKD. V lost 3 bases and J lost 1, with 21 bases in between. The CDR3 loop spans 19 amino acids. DNA for the CDR3: TGTGCCACCAGTGATCGCCGAAGTCCTGGGGTGAGATCCTACAATGAGCAGTTCTTC. The encoded protein is CATSDRRSPGVRSYNEQFF.

This sequence joins TRBV2 and TRBJ2-1; 9 nucleotides agree with TRBD1. Germline V gives CDR1 SNHLY, CDR2 FYNNEI. With V trimmed by 8 bases and J by 10 bases, 9 bases remained unmatched. The CDR3 is made up of 13 amino acids. CDR3 DNA: TGTGCCAGCGGGGGACAGGGATCGAGCGAGCAGTTCTTC. It codes for CASGGQGSSEQFF.

As for this clonotype: The junction and the germline gene differ at one end; a read error may be behind it. This rearrangement joins TRBV5-6 to TRBJ2-7, with D possibly TRBD1 on 6 matching bases. CDR1 and CDR2 (germline): SGHDT, YYEEEE. The CDR3 length is 14 residues. In DNA form, the CDR3 reads TGTGCCGGCAGCTTTGTGGGGACACCCTACGAGCAGTACTTC. Translating gives CAGSFVGTPYEQYF. Complete variable domain (other parts from reference TRBV5-6 and TRBJ2-7): DAGVTQSPTHLIKTRGQQVTLRCSPKSGHDTVSWYQQALGQGPQFIFQYYEEEERQRGNFPDRFSGHQFPNYSSELNVNALLLGDSALYLCAGSFVGTPYEQYFGPGTRLTVT.